This TCR beta chain was documented in a study of cytomegalovirus exposure and HLA in healthy donors listed by TCRdb under 2017. Study-level background: An earlier analysis of several hundred of the donors reported roughly 300 Gb of sequence data and approximately 120 million unique TCR beta sequences obtained from some 170 million T cells. In a later genetic analysis, genome-wide SNP genotypes for about 60% of the 666 donors were used, and that subset was treated as a discovery cohort. Among the roughly 390 genotyped donors, 75% to 90% belonged to the genetic ancestry cluster associated with self-reported Caucasian donors. Class I and class II HLA loci were covered by the typing at four-digit resolution. An early release that covered more than 550 HLA-typed donors contained around 300 gigabases of sequencing data and about 84 million unique TCR sequences. The aim of the study was to test whether cataloging public T cell receptors could identify signatures of past pathogen exposure. In a later analysis, previously published TCR beta repertoires from 550 to 750 donors were re-analyzed and high-resolution HLA genotyping was added so that TCR occurrence patterns could be studied. Donor age, sex, ethnicity and CMV serostatus were compiled alongside the repertoire data. To predict cytomegalovirus infection status, the study combined high-throughput TCR immunosequencing, statistical association of individual TCRs with disease status, and machine learning. The study used immunosequencing to profile the T cell repertoires of 600 to 850 subjects and linked those repertoires to cytomegalovirus serostatus. In addition to the first cohort of 500 to 850 subjects, a separate validation cohort of 130 or so different subjects was used. An earlier analysis of 500 to 650 of the donors applied high-throughput TCR beta sequencing to assess whether each TCR beta V gene segment acted as functional or pseudogenic. All discovery cohort repertoires had been generated on a single sequencing platform. The number of typed donors differed by locus: 629-630 for A, B, C, DRB1 and DQB1; some 540 for DQA1; some 610 for DPA1; and 400 to 480 for DPB1. Because of strong linkage in the cohort, a few DR-DQ haplotypes were treated as single units for association and clustering. Rather than drawing on any new phenotypic data, the later analysis identified candidate immune exposures from TCR beta sequences and the way those sequences occurred across donors. On average, approximately 250,000 unique TCR beta nucleotide sequences were sequenced per donor among several hundred genotyped donors of the cohort, with roughly 18% of those sequences being non-productive.

The cohort consisted of 600 or so healthy bone marrow donors. Cohort members were all nominally healthy when sampled, although unrecorded immune exposures were likely present. The donor tested CMV seronegative and was one of the 352 seronegative cohort members. Each donor provided a peripheral blood sample, and peripheral blood mononuclear cells were used for TCR beta sequencing. Genomic DNA extraction from the blood cell samples was performed with the Qiagen DNeasy Blood Extraction Kit. Library preparation was by the immunoSEQ multiplex PCR assay. For the multiplex PCR, a mixture combining 60 forward primers for TCR Vbeta segments and 13 reverse primers for TCR Jbeta segments was used. The CDR3 region of rearranged TCR beta genes was amplified from genomic DNA by a multiplex PCR assay. The Illumina HiSeq System was used to sequence the amplified TCR beta libraries as 87-base-pair reads. In the paper's pipeline: Across the roughly 600 repertoires, a later analysis counted about 81 million unique TCR beta chains, around 11 million of which were shared by at least two donors. Raw reads were error-corrected and collapsed into unique sequences by a nearest-neighbor algorithm in which closely related sequences were merged to remove PCR and sequencing errors. Alignment of CDR3 sequences to IMGT reference sequences was used to assign V, D and J gene segments. For a sequence to be retained, a match of at least six nucleotides was required to both a V gene segment and a J gene segment. Rearrangements were classified as productive when the CDR3 lacked stop codons and remained in frame with V and J, and all other rearrangements were classified as non-productive. CDR3 was defined by IMGT convention, running from the second conserved V-encoded cysteine to the conserved J-encoded phenylalanine. In an earlier analysis of more than 550 of the donors, sequences lacking an unambiguous match to a single V gene segment were excluded. In an earlier analysis of around 590 of the donors, a V segment was called functional when productive rearrangements were above 56.7%, and segregating when the standard deviation between donors exceeded 5%. A statistical classification framework was developed to diagnose cytomegalovirus status using the catalog of TCR beta chain sequences. In a later analysis, V and J genes were assigned by comparing TCR nucleotide sequences against IMGT/GENE-DB human TR gene sequences. The TCRdist pipeline was used in a later analysis to assign CDR3 sequences and most-parsimonious VDJ recombination scenarios. A later analysis defined each TCR beta chain by its CDR3 amino acid sequence plus V-gene family, and excluded reads lacking a unique V-gene family. To address suspected cross-contamination and a sequencing artifact, a later analysis removed around 590 highly shared, low-generation-probability nucleotide sequences. A later analysis calculated a clonal expansion index for each public chain from normalized within-repertoire ranks of inferred template counts. A later analysis computed generation probabilities with a VDJ recombination model fitted to out-of-frame rearrangements, and checked the results against IGoR. A later analysis scored TCR-TCR, TCR-HLA and TCR-CMV co-occurrence with hypergeometric tests, applying a repertoire-size bias correction to TCR pairs. In a later analysis, false discovery rates were estimated by permuting HLA or CMV assignments 20 times. A later analysis grouped co-occurring TCRs with DBSCAN, adding TCRdist sequence similarity when clustering within HLA-allele-positive subsets. Repertoires with fewer than 30,000 or more than 120,000 public chains were left out of co-occurrence clustering, as were a few repertoires with anomalous nucleotide sharing. TCRdb took this table from immuneACCESS and kept in-frame rearrangements with V and J called. Such tables lack part of the clones; where checked against another copy, unresolved V genes explain under half of the gap, and the rest is unexplained. The V and J calls and clone size are taken from that table; D and trimming were inferred from the DNA. For this sample the table gives fewer than 200,000 clones, of which around 88% were detected only once. About 0.93% of the sample is in the top ten clones.

Paper-wide results and their limitations: The presence/absence analyses assumed that sequencing depth was roughly uniform across donors, and that assumption may not be true. A later genetic analysis reported fewer N-insertions in productive TCRs among donors in an Asian-associated ancestry cluster than the roughly 690-donor mean. The study gave a list of some 150 TCR beta chains associated with cytomegalovirus. In an earlier analysis of approximately 590 of the donors, most TCR beta V segments appeared in productive rearrangements about 90% or about 30% of the time, broadly matching IMGT annotations. A cluster of highly shared sequence variants was judged likely to be a technical artifact of the sequencing pipeline. Specific HLA alleles were associated with 15,000 to 20,000 TCR beta sequences at a false discovery rate of 0.05 in a later analysis. According to the authors, the approach could potentially be generalized to other disease states and immunological phenotypes. Because counts were too low, roughly 17 rarely observed V segments, including chromosome 9 orphons, were left out of the earlier analysis of some 640 of the donors. In vitro tests confirmed that a few of the cytomegalovirus-associated TCR beta chains recognize cytomegalovirus antigens. Most TCR sequences were observed very rarely across donors, whereas some public TCRs were present in many individuals. HLA typing was unavailable for some donors at each locus, so association tests used only the typed subset. Correlated functional status among segregating V segments might reflect linkage disequilibrium, but an unknown experimental factor could not be ruled out. The only immune exposure information available for the cohort was CMV serostatus. When HLA alleles, especially DR and DQ, strongly co-occurred, TCR associations were difficult to assign to individual alleles. In a later analysis, HLA-associated TCR beta chains were found to be more clonally expanded and to have lower generation probabilities than equally common non-associated chains. In this cohort, only TCR beta chains were sequenced, and detectable features were limited by the absence of alpha or paired-chain data. A later analysis found that most CMV-associated TCR beta chains appeared HLA-restricted, with HLA associations seemingly driven largely by CMV exposure. According to a later analysis, parvovirus B19, influenza, CMV and Epstein-Barr virus appeared linked to several top co-occurrence clusters. According to a later analysis, TCR association rates differed among HLA loci, with DRB1 alleles showing the most associated TCRs and HLA-C alleles showing the fewest. Cytomegalovirus status was reported to be diagnosed by the classifier with high specificity and sensitivity in both the original and validation cohorts. Some IMGT-functional V segments, including TRBV6-2 and TRBV6-3, could not be told apart with the 87-base-pair reads, so those segments were excluded. A further reported finding was that TCR beta sequences accurately predicted the HLA-A and HLA-B alleles for most subjects in the first cohort. In a later genetic analysis, a missense DCLRE1C variant was associated with V-gene and J-gene trimming of TCR beta chains, and the association was replicated in an independent cohort.

V is shortened by 4 bases, J by 4 bases, and the region joining them spans 13 bases. The germline V gene (reference sequence) specifies LNHDA as CDR1 and SQIVND as CDR2. The CDR3, cysteine through phenylalanine, is 14 amino acids long. Just the 42-base CDR3 DNA is kept, in frame starting at base 1. Comments on this clone: Its cognate antigen has yet to be identified. No qualities accompany the bases; no much larger clone lies one base away.

The rearranged chain carries TRBV19 and TRBJ1-2; 6 matching bases give a weak D call of TRBD1. Input material: PBMCs. This TCR derives from a woman aged 25 to 39 in good health and CMV-seronegative. The CDR3: CASSNRDKGYGYTF. Here is the DNA: TGTGCCAGTAGTAACCGGGACAAGGGCTATGGCTACACCTTC.